Listed below are T cell receptor beta chains from one sample, sequenced in a study of T cells expressing NK-cell markers. TCRdb reprocessed the 5' RACE reads and keeps a single row for each CDR3 protein, giving no DNA. The sample totals 400,000 to 500,000 distinct CDR3 sequences. The sequencing sample was made of blood T cells: a sorted CD56 or NKG2C T cell subset, CD4+ or CD8+ T cells, or bulk PBMC T cells (not recorded which). Receptors originate from a woman aged 18 to 75 in good health. Each CDR3 is given with its conserved first and last residue. Each record gives: J gene, V gene, CDR3 protein.

J: TRBJ2-2
V: TRBV6-1
CDR3: CASSALQGTGELFF

J: TRBJ2-5
V: TRBV28
CDR3: CASSQTRQGDQETQYF

J: TRBJ2-1
V: TRBV11-2
CDR3: CASSLVTNSNEQFF

J: TRBJ2-7
V: TRBV12-5
CDR3: CASGLGQGYEQYF

J: TRBJ2-5
V: TRBV7-2
CDR3: CASTKAGNQETQYF

J: TRBJ2-1
V: TRBV15
CDR3: CATGPGPNEQFF

J: TRBJ2-3
V: TRBV6-5
CDR3: CASSYEGGTDTQYF

J: TRBJ1-2
V: TRBV12-3/TRBV12-4
CDR3: CASSLALGTYYGYTF

J: TRBJ1-1
V: TRBV7-9
CDR3: CASSHQQGRNTEAFF

J: TRBJ2-2
V: TRBV4-3
CDR3: CASSQNPGSAGELFF

J: TRBJ2-1
V: TRBV4-2
CDR3: CASSPSLAGAWSYNEQFF

J: TRBJ2-1
V: TRBV28
CDR3: CASSYVGPYNEQFF

J: TRBJ2-2
V: TRBV6-5
CDR3: CASSNRLAGELFF

J: TRBJ1-2
V: TRBV6-2/TRBV6-3
CDR3: CASSYWGGDGYTF

J: TRBJ2-1
V: TRBV3-1
CDR3: CASSQVTGQGINEQFF

J: TRBJ2-2
V: TRBV20-1
CDR3: CSARDPRLAVNTGELFF

J: TRBJ1-4
V: TRBV6-5
CDR3: CASSYFEGDSKKLFF

J: TRBJ2-3
V: TRBV5-1
CDR3: CASSPGRVGTSTDTQYF

J: TRBJ2-7
V: TRBV7-9
CDR3: CASSSGLHYEQYF

J: TRBJ2-5
V: TRBV30
CDR3: CAWRATGSQTQYF

J: TRBJ1-5
V: TRBV24-1
CDR3: CATSGTYRVGQPQHF

J: TRBJ2-3
V: TRBV12-3/TRBV12-4
CDR3: CASSLAPGFNTQYF

J: TRBJ1-6
V: TRBV5-4
CDR3: CASSDRTGITLHF

J: TRBJ2-2
V: TRBV12-3/TRBV12-4
CDR3: CASSLGQAVGELFF

J: TRBJ2-1
V: TRBV27
CDR3: CASSSWSLAAYNEQFF

J: TRBJ2-1
V: TRBV12-3/TRBV12-4
CDR3: CASRELADQFF

J: TRBJ1-2
V: TRBV11-2
CDR3: CASSAGPRDYGYTF

J: TRBJ1-1
V: TRBV7-2
CDR3: CASSTRQGSTEAFF

J: TRBJ2-7
V: TRBV15
CDR3: CATSRGGPPHEQYF

J: TRBJ2-3
V: TRBV20-1
CDR3: CSAREGHGTDTQYF

J: TRBJ2-1
V: TRBV5-1
CDR3: CASSSGEGPGNEQFF

J: TRBJ1-2
V: TRBV20-1
CDR3: CSARDSRGYGYTF

J: TRBJ2-7
V: TRBV10-3
CDR3: CAISLTVYEQYF

J: TRBJ2-7
V: TRBV9
CDR3: CASSPTAGGHYEQYF

J: TRBJ1-1
V: TRBV7-9
CDR3: CASSPRTGVNTEAFF

J: TRBJ2-2
V: TRBV4-3
CDR3: CASSQEAGPGTGELFF

J: TRBJ1-5
V: TRBV20-1
CDR3: CSARKTGGGNQPQHF

J: TRBJ2-1
V: TRBV18
CDR3: CASSRSTQRGHNEQFF

J: TRBJ2-7
V: TRBV6-5
CDR3: CASSYVGQPYEQYF

J: TRBJ1-2
V: TRBV10-3
CDR3: CAISEQVSYTF

J: TRBJ2-2
V: TRBV12-3/TRBV12-4
CDR3: CASSRDRGFNTGELFF

J: TRBJ1-2
V: TRBV6-5
CDR3: CASSYGTGGGYTF

J: TRBJ1-3
V: TRBV7-2
CDR3: CASSSTGAGNTIYF

J: TRBJ1-5
V: TRBV6-2/TRBV6-3
CDR3: CASSYSIYRGYEESNQPQHF

J: TRBJ2-2
V: TRBV5-5
CDR3: CASSLGETGELVF

J: TRBJ2-1
V: TRBV4-3
CDR3: CASSQDFETSRKNEQFF

J: TRBJ1-5
V: TRBV6-2/TRBV6-3
CDR3: CASREGNQPQHF

J: TRBJ2-1
V: TRBV5-1
CDR3: CASSLGLAGGPGNEQFF

J: TRBJ2-3
V: TRBV7-2
CDR3: CASSHNQGAFTDTQYF